Listed here are 29 T cell receptor beta chains from one sample, sequenced in a study of vaccination and CD4 T cells after COVID-19. Treatment specified: roughly 10-day PBMC culture with coronavirus spike peptide pools or control peptides (ViraFEST assay). No antigen is known for these receptors. The Oncomine TCR Beta short-read assay sequenced DNA from cultured CD4+ T cells. TCRdb reprocessed the PCR reads with MiXCR, giving one entry per CDR3 protein. The data hold roughly 6,600 distinct CDR3 sequences, with around 22% observed a single time. Sequencing used CD4+ T cells from blood, cultured in vitro, obtained after SARS-CoV-2 vaccination. The receptors come from a human donor who had recovered from COVID-19.

The V call is TRBV7-2, the J call TRBJ1-1; D is possibly TRBD1 (6 bases). Germline assignment: CDR1 SGHTA and CDR2 FQGNSA. The CDR3 length is 15 residues. V dropped 1 base and J dropped 2 bases, with 11 bases sitting between them. As DNA, the CDR3 is TGTGCCAGCAGCTTAGTTAACAGGGCTAACACTGAAGCTTTCTTT. Encoded protein: CASSLVNRANTEAFF. Full variable domain (outside the CDR3, taken from reference TRBV7-2 and TRBJ1-1): GAGVSQSPSNKVTEKGKDVELRCDPISGHTALYWYRQSLGQGLEFLIYFQGNSAPDKSGLPSDRFSAERTGGSVSTLTIQRTQQEDSAVYLCASSLVNRANTEAFFGQGTRLTVV.

Within the sample, this clonotype is medium-sized. The gene calls are TRBV10-1 and TRBJ2-5; 7 bases agree with TRBD1. Germline V gene sequence: CDR1 WNHNN, CDR2 SYGVQD (reference sequence). V dropped 4 bases and J dropped 3; count of bases not matched to a gene: 5. This CDR3 region has 14 residues. CDR3 amino acids: CASSGGGHEETQYF. The CDR3 bases are TGCGCCAGCAGTGGAGGGGGCCACGAAGAGACCCAGTACTTC.

The J gene is TRBJ2-7, the V gene TRBV6-5, with a tentative D call TRBD2 (6 bases). Trimming took off 0 bases at V and 0 bases at J, with 15 bases between the two ends. In germline, CDR1 is MNHEY, CDR2 SVGAGI. There are 17 residues in the CDR3. The CDR3 reads CASSYSMSERVSYEQYF. The CDR3 nucleotides read TGTGCCAGCAGTTACTCGATGAGCGAGCGGGTCTCCTACGAGCAGTACTTC.

The chain has TRBV20-1 and TRBJ2-2, with D unresolved. Germline V gene lookup returns CDR1 DFQATT and CDR2 SNEGSKA (reference sequence). CDR3 size: 14 residues. The CDR3 reads CASHRSGNTGELFF. For the CDR3, the DNA is TGCGCCTCCCATAGGAGTGGAAACACCGGGGAGCTGTTTTTT.

This chain uses TRBV2 with TRBJ2-7; TRBD1 or TRBD2 may be the D gene (5 bases each). The germline V gene encodes CDR1 SNHLY and CDR2 FYNNEI. The CDR3 spans 15 residues. V gave up 0 bases and J gave up 2 bases, with 11 bases separating them. For the CDR3, the DNA is TGTGCCAGCAGTGAAGCGTTGCAGGGACCCTACGAGCAGTACTTC. Amino acids: CASSEALQGPYEQYF.

This clonotype has more than one count but fewer than ten. This sequence joins TRBV29-1 and TRBJ2-7; TRBD2 matches 7 bases. The trim removed 1 base at V and 6 bases at J, leaving 6 bases unmatched. Germline CDR1 SQVTM, CDR2 ANQGSEA. The CDR3 extends over 13 amino acids. Here the CDR3 reads CSVEVSGTGEQYF. The CDR3 region has the DNA TGCAGCGTTGAAGTGAGCGGGACTGGCGAGCAGTACTTC.

This clonotype is medium-sized within its sample. V usage is TRBV24-1 and J usage is TRBJ2-5; TRBD2 matches 13 bases. CDR1 and CDR2 from the germline V gene are KGHDR and SFDVKD. The CDR3 has 15 residues. With V trimmed by 2 bases and J by 6 bases, 2 bases remained unmatched. This CDR3 is CATSDWTSGRQTQYF. For the CDR3, the DNA is TGTGCCACCAGTGATTGGACTAGCGGGAGACAGACCCAGTACTTC.

The rearrangement joins TRBV29-1 to TRBJ2-7, with D possibly TRBD1 on 6 matching bases. This CDR3 is 14 amino acids long. The germline CDR1 and CDR2 sequences are SQVTM and ANQGSEA. Trimming removed 4 bases at V and 0 bases at J, with 13 bases between. In DNA form, the CDR3 reads TGCAGCGTTGGACAGGTGGGGACCTCCTACGAGCAGTACTTC. Translated, it gives CSVGQVGTSYEQYF.

V gene TRBV2 combines with J gene TRBJ1-2; D is unclear. Germline lookup yields CDR1 SNHLY and CDR2 FYNNEI. Between the trimmed V and J ends, which lost 6 bases and 8 bases, there was a span of 13 bases. CDR3 length equals 12 residues. The CDR3 reads CASRQRKEGYTF. As DNA, the CDR3 is TGTGCCAGCAGGCAGCGTAAGGAGGGCTACACCTTC.

This clonotype was counted only a few times. The chain employs TRBV28 and TRBJ1-1; perhaps TRBD1 as D (5 bases). V shed 5 bases and J shed 5 bases, with 12 bases lying between them. CDR3 length: 13 residues. In germline, CDR1 is MDHEN, CDR2 SYDVKM. For the CDR3, the DNA is TGTGCCAGCAGTACCCCGGGACGAACTGAAGCTTTCTTT. This gives the protein CASSTPGRTEAFF.

The chain recombines TRBV20-1 with TRBJ2-7; 9 bases agree with TRBD1. The CDR3 has 17 amino acids. CDR1 DFQATT and CDR2 SNEGSKA come from the germline V gene (reference sequence). V lost 0 bases to trimming and J lost 6 bases; unmatched junction nucleotides: 15. The DNA of the CDR3 is TGCAGTGCTAGAGATTTTAGCGGAGGACAGGGGTTTCGCGAGCAGTACTTC. It specifies CSARDFSGGQGFREQYF.

This chain connects TRBV5-4 to TRBJ2-1; D gene unclear. This CDR3 region has 11 residues. Germline CDR1 is SGHNT and CDR2 is YYREEE (reference sequence). V lost 0 bases, J lost 5 bases, and 0 bases lay in between. CDR3 sequence (DNA): TGTGCCAGCAGCTTGGACAATGAGCAGTTCTTC. Amino acid sequence: CASSLDNEQFF.

In its sample, this clonotype was seen once. The CDR3 DNA reads as TGTGCCAGCAGCCCCCGGAGACAGAGCTACGAGCAGTACTTC. This codes for CASSPRRQSYEQYF. The genes are TRBV11-3 and TRBJ2-7, with a tentative D call TRBD1 (5 bases). Germline CDR1 reads SGHNT; CDR2 reads YENEEA. V was cut by 5 bases and J by 3 bases, with 14 bases left in between. This CDR3 comprises 14 residues.

Sample share makes this clonotype medium-sized. At one end, the junction sequence differs from germline, possibly due to a read error. This chain uses TRBV25-1 with TRBJ1-1; D may be TRBD1 (5 bases). Germline-derived CDR1 and CDR2 are MGHDK and SYGVNS. CDR3 size: 11 residues. DNA of the CDR3: TGTGCCAGCAGTTGGGACGTCCGTGTGATCTTT. As protein: CASSWDVRVIF.

This clonotype turned up a few times. This chain links TRBV29-1 with TRBJ1-2; D is possibly TRBD1 (6 bases). There are 14 residues in the CDR3. Germline CDR1 is SQVTM and CDR2 is ANQGSEA. V was pared by 7 bases and J by 0 bases, with 15 bases between. CDR3 sequence: CSATRTEANYGYTF. The DNA for the CDR3 is TGCAGCGCTACGAGGACAGAAGCTAACTATGGCTACACCTTC.

This clonotype rates as medium-sized. The V gene is TRBV7-8, the J gene TRBJ1-2; 8 bases agree with TRBD1. The V gene end was trimmed by 2 bases and the J gene end by 4 bases; junction bases not matched to a gene: 9. CDR1 and CDR2 (germline): SGHVS, FQNEAQ. CDR3 length equals 16 residues. The CDR3 region has the DNA TGTGCCAGCAGCTTACGACCAGGGGGCGCAGGCTATGGCTACACCTTC. Translation gives CASSLRPGGAGYGYTF.

A few counts support this clonotype. The chain carries TRBV28 and TRBJ1-2, with D hard to call. The CDR3 is made up of 15 amino acids. V lost 3 bases to trimming and J lost 1 base, with 12 bases between them. Germline values: CDR1 MDHEN, CDR2 SYDVKM. The CDR3 DNA reads as TGTGCCAGCAGTTTTCCTGCCAGCGTTAACTATGGCTACACCTTC. Protein product: CASSFPASVNYGYTF.

This clonotype was seen more than once but under ten times. The chain employs TRBV4-2 and TRBJ2-3, with D perhaps matching TRBD1 (6 bases). This CDR3 is built from 14 residues. Trimming left V 4 bases short and J 6 bases short, with 14 bases between. Germline lookup yields CDR1 LGHNA and CDR2 YNFKEQ. Written as DNA, the CDR3 is TGTGCCAGCAGCCGGGGGACAAGCGGTGATACGCAGTATTTT. As protein: CASSRGTSGDTQYF.

This clonotype is judged medium-sized. The DNA for the CDR3 is TGTGCCACCAGCAGAGCGACTAGCGGGGGTGCTGAGACCCAGTACTTC. This sequence encodes CATSRATSGGAETQYF. V usage is TRBV15 and J usage is TRBJ2-5; 12 bases line up with TRBD2. Germline V gene data show CDR1 as LNHNV and CDR2 as YYDKDF (reference sequence). V dropped 1 base and J dropped 5; count of bases not matched to a gene: 5. CDR3 size: 16 residues.

A remark on this clonotype: A clone one base away is much larger, so this may be a read error. The chain is built from TRBV7-9 and TRBJ2-7; unclear D gene. CDR1 is SEHNR and CDR2 is FQNEAQ in the germline V gene (reference sequence). The CDR3 covers 15 residues. V was shortened by 1 base and J by 2 bases, with 12 bases between the two germline ends. The CDR3 loop reads CASSLVGWSAYEQYF. Written as DNA, the CDR3 is TGTGCCAGCAGCTTAGTCGGGTGGAGCGCCTACGAGCAGTACTTC.

V is TRBV27 and J is TRBJ2-7; 10 bases agree with TRBD1. The V gene end was trimmed by 5 bases and the J gene end by 4 bases; junction bases not matched to a gene: 20. The germline gives CDR1 MNHEY, CDR2 SMNVEV (reference sequence). The CDR3 loop spans 19 amino acids. The CDR3 protein is CASSPLYGTGALEIYEQYF. The DNA of the CDR3 is TGTGCCAGCAGTCCCCTTTACGGGACAGGGGCTCTCGAGATTTACGAGCAGTACTTC.

This clonotype is medium-sized (0.01 to 0.1%). CDR3 in amino acids: CSARDIRSTETQYF. The CDR3 DNA follows: TGCAGTGCTAGAGATATAAGAAGTACGGAGACCCAGTACTTC. The chain carries TRBV20-1 and TRBJ2-5; D is undetermined. The CDR3 has 14 amino acids. Germline V lookup: CDR1 DFQATT, CDR2 SNEGSKA (reference sequence). The germline V and J ends were trimmed by 0 bases and 5 bases, with 13 bases remaining between them.

The gene calls are TRBV11-1 and TRBJ2-7; a weak D match, TRBD2 (6 bases). The V gene lost 1 base and the J gene lost 6 bases, with 19 bases spanning the gap. Germline assignment: CDR1 SGHAT and CDR2 FQDESV (reference sequence). The CDR3 is 16 amino acids. The chain's CDR3 is CASSLVGGGSVREQYF. The CDR3 DNA reads as TGTGCCAGCAGCTTAGTGGGAGGAGGGAGTGTCCGCGAGCAGTACTTC.

The genes are TRBV28 and TRBJ2-7; a possible D gene is TRBD1 (5 bases). Trimming left V 5 bases short and J 2 bases short, with 19 bases between. The CDR3 has 16 residues. Looked up from germline, CDR1 is MDHEN and CDR2 is SYDVKM. The CDR3 loop reads CASSPSTAGRTYEQYF. In DNA form, the CDR3 reads TGTGCCAGCAGTCCCTCGACGGCAGGGCGAACCTACGAGCAGTACTTC.

This clonotype has only a few counts. The genes are TRBV6-1 and TRBJ1-2; tentatively, D is TRBD1 (6 bases). This CDR3 contains 15 residues. CDR1 is MNHNS, CDR2 SASEGT, per germline. Deletions cut 6 bases from V and 5 bases from J, with 19 bases between. In nucleotides, the CDR3 is TGTGCCAGCAGCCCGGTGGGGGGGGCGCGGTATGGCTACACCTTC. Its translation: CASSPVGGARYGYTF.

Sample share makes this clonotype medium-sized (0.01 to 0.1%). The V call is TRBV27, the J call TRBJ2-5; D not certain. The V end lost 0 bases, the J end lost 5 bases, and 4 bases lay between the germline ends. The CDR3 extends over 12 amino acids. Germline lookup yields CDR1 MNHEY and CDR2 SMNVEV (reference sequence). CDR3 residues: CASSLSGETQYF. CDR3 coding DNA: TGTGCCAGCAGTTTATCAGGGGAGACCCAGTACTTC.

The chain is built from TRBV7-3 and TRBJ2-2, with D unclear. The V end lost 2 bases, the J end lost 7 bases, and 5 bases lay between the germline ends. Germline CDR1 is SGHTA and CDR2 is FQGTGA. The CDR3 totals 12 residues. CDR3 region: CASSLANGELFF. The CDR3 DNA reads TGTGCCAGCAGCTTAGCGAACGGGGAGCTGTTTTTT.

This clonotype was counted only a few times. V gene TRBV6-1 combines with J gene TRBJ2-7, with D perhaps TRBD1 or TRBD2 (5 bases each). The CDR3 is 14 residues long. V was shortened by 5 bases and J by 2 bases, with 13 bases between the two germline ends. The germline V gene encodes CDR1 MNHNS and CDR2 SASEGT. CDR3 region: CASSHRDGPYEQYF. The CDR3 coding sequence is TGTGCCAGCAGTCACCGGGACGGCCCCTACGAGCAGTACTTC.

This clonotype is medium-sized. V and J are TRBV7-6 and TRBJ2-7, with unresolved D. The CDR3 has 14 residues. Trimming took off 2 bases at V and 10 bases at J, with 18 bases between the two ends. CDR1 is SGHVS, CDR2 FNYEAQ, per germline. CDR3 nucleotides: TGTGCCAGCAGCTTATCCCTCGATCAGACGTCTCAGTACTTC. Translating it yields CASSLSLDQTSQYF.